The T cell receptor beta chain described here comes from a study of identical twins. The germline V gene encodes CDR1 MNHEY and CDR2 SMNVEV (reference sequence). CDR3 length: 14 amino acids. J gave up 3 bases and V 8 bases, and 4 bases lay outside the gene matches. General study findings and limits: There is a chance that invariant MAIT and iNKT cells partially muddied zero-insertion analyses.

This clonotype was seen more than once but under ten times. Its cognate antigen is unknown. TCRdb recomputed calls from the 5' RACE reads with MiXCR, one row per CDR3 protein. This sample has more than 600,000 distinct CDR3 sequences; roughly 18% occur once, and the top ten carry less than 15%. The same sample was also used in a study of T cells expressing NK-cell markers. That report notes: In sorted CD3+CD56+NKG2C+, CD3+CD56+NKG2C- and CD3+CD56-NKG2C+ T cells, TCR beta repertoires were obtained. A range of about 1.0-8% of CD8+ T cells consisted of dominant NKG2C+ clonotypes in 5 or 6 donors.

The gene calls are TRBV27 and TRBJ2-1, with 10 bases fitting TRBD2. Source material: PBMCs. The receptor was isolated from a woman under 30 in good health. DNA of the CDR3: TGTGCCAGCCTGAGCGGGAGGGACTACAATGAGCAGTTCTTC. Its protein is CASLSGRDYNEQFF.